This entry describes one TCR beta chain. The antigen is undetermined. This specimen comes from a study of shared clonotypes between healthy human individuals. Findings and limits, study-wide: As a rule, naive subsets had a larger estimated richness than memory subsets. Only blood was sampled; tissue repertoires likely differ.

Clones were sequenced by immunoSEQ multiplex PCR, and TCRdb holds only the in-frame ones, with some missing. This sample has over a million clones, with over 95% found just once. Healthy adults negative for HIV, lacking recent acute infections or vaccinations, served as donors. V shed 7 bases and J shed 5 bases, with 21 bases lying between them. The V gene's germline CDR1 is SGHDT and CDR2 YYEEEE. The CDR3 totals 15 residues. The chain is built from TRBV5-6 and TRBJ2-5, with a possible D match to TRBD2 (5 bases). The source material was naive CD4+ T cells sorted from blood. Subset noted: CD45RA+ positively selected. This receptor was taken from a man aged 30-40 years in good health. The CDR3 region is CASGAAGMNYETQYF. The CDR3 DNA reads TGTGCCAGCGGCGCAGCCGGGATGAACTATGAGACCCAGTACTTC.